Below are 17 T cell receptor beta chains sequenced from a single sample in a study of identical twins. TCRdb processed the 5' RACE reads anew with MiXCR; each CDR3 protein has one entry. Of more than 400,000 distinct CDR3 sequences listed, roughly 15% are singletons. The sample was also linked to a second study, of yellow fever vaccine responses in identical twins.

Sequenced: CD4+ T cells sorted from blood. The receptors here all came from a woman under 30 in good health.

This clonotype was counted only a few times. The V call is TRBV12-3 or TRBV12-4, the J call TRBJ1-5; maybe TRBD1 (5 bases). The CDR3 contains 18 residues. Trimming pared 6 bases from V and 0 bases from J, leaving 21 bases between. CDR3 sequence (DNA): TGTGCCAGCAGCGACTACCAGGGTGGGGGGTATAGCAATCAGCCCCAGCATTTT. Translating it yields CASSDYQGGGYSNQPQHF.

This clonotype was seen more than once but under ten times. The chain recombines TRBV6-5 with TRBJ1-2; tentatively, D is TRBD1 (6 bases). V lost 0 bases, J lost 4 bases, and 12 bases lay in between. From germline, CDR1 is MNHEY and CDR2 SVGAGI. The CDR3 is made up of 15 amino acids. The CDR3 here is CASSYSGQPVYGYTF. DNA for the CDR3: TGTGCCAGCAGTTACTCTGGACAGCCCGTCTATGGCTACACCTTC.

This clonotype was found a few times. The V call is TRBV5-1, the J call TRBJ2-2; D is undetermined. Germline V lookup: CDR1 SGHRS, CDR2 YFSETQ. This CDR3 region has 13 residues. V was pared by 2 bases and J by 2 bases, with 4 bases between. The CDR3 protein is CASSFHNTGELFF. The CDR3 DNA sequence: TGCGCCAGCAGCTTCCATAACACCGGGGAGCTGTTTTTT.

In this sample, this clonotype turned up a few times. V gene TRBV29-1 combines with J gene TRBJ1-2; unclear D gene. There are 11 residues in the CDR3. Deletions cut 7 bases from V and 3 bases from J, with 9 bases between. Germline V lookup: CDR1 SQVTM, CDR2 ANQGSEA. CDR3 loop: CSEGTDYGYTF. DNA for the CDR3: TGCAGCGAGGGTACGGACTATGGCTACACCTTC. The full variable domain, completed using reference TRBV29-1 and TRBJ1-2, is SAVISQKPSRDICQRGTSLTIQCQVDSQVTMMFWYRQQPGQSLTLIATANQGSEATYESGFVIDKFPISRPNLTFSTLTVSNMSPEDSSIYLCSEGTDYGYTFGSGTRLTVV.

The chain links TRBV20-1 to TRBJ2-3; 10 positions agree with TRBD2. Trimming cost V 2 bases and J 7 bases; bases outside gene matches: 12. Germline-derived CDR1 and CDR2 are DFQATT and SNEGSKA (reference sequence). The CDR3 is 16 residues long. This chain's CDR3 is CSARSSAGGLPYTQYF. CDR3 DNA sequence: TGCAGTGCTAGAAGTTCAGCGGGAGGGCTCCCTTATACGCAGTATTTT.

The chain couples TRBV14 to TRBJ1-2; maybe TRBD1 (5 bases). The CDR3 spans 15 residues. Germline V gives CDR1 SGHDN, CDR2 FVKESK. V was trimmed by 1 base and J by 8 bases, leaving 17 bases between them. CDR3 sequence (DNA): TGTGCCAGCAGCCAAGTGAGGGGTGCGATAGGCGGCTACACCTTC. Protein sequence: CASSQVRGAIGGYTF. Together with reference TRBV14 and TRBJ1-2, the CDR3 gives the full variable domain: EAGVTQFPSHSVIEKGQTVTLRCDPISGHDNLYWYRRVMGKEIKFLLHFVKESKQDESGMPNNRFLAERTGGTYSTLKVQPAELEDSGVYFCASSQVRGAIGGYTFGSGTRLTVV.

This clonotype has only a few counts. The chain combines TRBV19 with TRBJ1-6, with 7 positions matching TRBD1. This CDR3 contains 14 residues. V was pared by 6 bases and J by 5 bases, with 4 bases of the junction left unmatched. Germline values: CDR1 LNHDA, CDR2 SQIVND (reference sequence). CDR3: CASSSTGDNSPLHF. CDR3 DNA sequence: TGTGCCAGTAGCTCAACAGGGGATAATTCACCCCTCCACTTT.

The chain uses TRBV28 and TRBJ2-7; D gene unclear. V was pared by 3 bases and J by 4 bases, with 16 bases between. The CDR3 is made up of 15 amino acids. Germline V gives CDR1 MDHEN, CDR2 SYDVKM. This chain's CDR3 is CASSFGQDVRYEQYF. In DNA form, the CDR3 reads TGTGCCAGCAGTTTTGGTCAGGACGTAAGATACGAGCAGTACTTC.

There are a few counts of this clonotype. V is TRBV10-3 and J is TRBJ2-1, with 7 positions matching TRBD1. Unmatched junction bases numbered 7, after V lost 2 bases and J lost 6 bases. Germline-derived CDR1 and CDR2 are ENHRY and SYGVKD. The CDR3 length is 15 residues. CDR3 nucleotides: TGTGCCATCAGTGAGGACAGGGTGATAAGCAATGAGCAGTTCTTC. It translates to CAISEDRVISNEQFF.

The chain carries TRBV28 and TRBJ1-2; perhaps TRBD1 as D (5 bases). V lost 5 bases to trimming and J lost 8 bases, with 12 bases between them. The CDR3 sequence is 12 residues long. CDR1 is MDHEN and CDR2 is SYDVKM in the germline V gene. CDR3 bases: TGTGCCAGCAGTCGGGGCATTTACGGCTACACCTTC. Translating it yields CASSRGIYGYTF.

This chain links TRBV7-9 with TRBJ2-7; 11 positions match TRBD2. CDR3 size: 16 residues. Germline CDR1 is SEHNR and CDR2 is FQNEAQ (reference sequence). V lost 4 bases, J lost 6 bases, and 11 bases stayed unmatched. CDR3 amino acids: CASSSSGSGGAGEQYF. In DNA form, the CDR3 reads TGTGCCAGCAGCTCGTCCGGTAGCGGGGGGGCCGGCGAGCAGTACTTC.

The J gene is TRBJ2-3, the V gene TRBV6-1; TRBD2 agrees at 12 bases. Germline values: CDR1 MNHNS, CDR2 SASEGT. The CDR3 extends over 16 amino acids. V lost 6 bases, J lost 0 bases, and 4 bases stayed unmatched. CDR3 sequence (DNA): TGTGCCAGCAGCCGGACTAGCGGGATTAGCACAGATACGCAGTATTTT. Translated, it gives CASSRTSGISTDTQYF.

This clonotype was counted only a few times. The V and J genes are TRBV5-6 and TRBJ2-5; 10 bases are a match to TRBD1. Germline V gene lookup returns CDR1 SGHDT and CDR2 YYEEEE. The CDR3 spans 15 residues. V lost 4 bases and J lost 5; bases outside the gene matches: 8. DNA of the CDR3: TGTGCCAGCAGCCCGGGACAGGGGTTGTGGGAGACCCAGTACTTC. This encodes CASSPGQGLWETQYF.

This clonotype was seen more than once but under ten times. The V and J genes are TRBV12-3 or TRBV12-4 and TRBJ2-1; 14 nucleotides agree with TRBD2. Germline trimming cut 4 bases from V and 8 bases from J; bases unmatched to any gene: 7. There are 16 residues in the CDR3. CDR3 residues: CASSSRTSGRLDEQFF. DNA for the CDR3: TGTGCCAGCAGTTCACGGACTAGCGGGAGGTTGGATGAGCAGTTCTTC.

The V call is TRBV24-1, the J call TRBJ2-1; 7 nucleotides line up with TRBD1. Trimming cost V 9 bases and J 4 bases; bases outside gene matches: 8. From germline, CDR1 is KGHDR and CDR2 SFDVKD. This CDR3 comprises 14 residues. CDR3 DNA: TGTGCCACCGGAAGGGGGCCGCCATACAATGAGCAGTTCTTC. Its protein is CATGRGPPYNEQFF.

The sample holds a few counts of this clonotype. The genes are TRBV11-3 and TRBJ2-3; D might be TRBD1 (5 bases). Germline CDR1 and CDR2: SGHNT and YENEEA. The V end was cut by 0 bases, the J end by 6 bases, with 10 bases between. CDR3 length: 14 amino acids. CDR3 sequence (DNA): TGTGCCAGCAGCTTAGATCAGGGTGGGGATACGCAGTATTTT. Protein: CASSLDQGGDTQYF.

A few counts support this clonotype. The CDR3 spells CASGFRASGLENTGELFF. The DNA of the CDR3 is TGTGCTAGTGGTTTTCGGGCTAGCGGGCTCGAGAACACCGGGGAGCTGTTTTTT. This rearrangement joins TRBV12-5 to TRBJ2-2, with 8 bases aligning to TRBD2. CDR3 length: 18 amino acids. From germline, CDR1 is LGHNT and CDR2 FRNRAP. J was trimmed by 1 base and V by 3 bases; bases with no gene match: 10.